This entry features one T cell receptor (beta chain) sequence. Other DNA sequences in the same sample also yield this CDR3. The data stem from a study of blood T cell repertoires in COVID-19. Study as a whole: From the United States, Italy and Spain came samples of acute and convalescent COVID-19.

Original handling: Estimation of nucleated cell counts relied on the amplification of reference gene primers. TCRdb's table, derived via immunoSEQ multiplex PCR, lists solely in-frame clones and lacks some. Clone size and the V and J calls come from that table; the DNA yielded D and trimming. The sample consists of around 300,000 clones, more than 70% of them appearing once. The germline V gene encodes CDR1 SGHRS and CDR2 YFSETQ. The CDR3 contains 12 residues. Trimming stripped 4 bases from V and 9 bases from J, with 11 bases between. The chain uses TRBV5-1 and TRBJ2-1; no firm D call. The sample comprised peripheral blood. The receptor comes from a man aged 30 to 45 with active or convalescent COVID-19. The CDR3 sequence: CASSLAGGEQFF. The CDR3 DNA reads TGCGCCAGCAGCCTGGCTGGCGGTGAGCAGTTCTTC.